These 5 T cell receptor beta chains were all obtained from the same sample, sequenced in a study of blood T cell repertoires in COVID-19. The protocol was immunoSEQ multiplex PCR, while the TCRdb copy is restricted to in-frame clones and leaves out a portion. The table includes over 200,000 clones, 80% to 90% detected once. The specimen sequenced was peripheral blood. The receptors derive from a young man with active or convalescent COVID-19.

The chain couples TRBV10-3 to TRBJ1-6; TRBD1 agrees at 10 bases. CDR1 is ENHRY and CDR2 is SYGVKD in the germline V gene. V trimming: 5 bases; J trimming: 5 bases; junction bases outside the gene matches: 3. The CDR3 has 15 amino acids. The CDR3 spells CAISRDRGDNSPLHF. The DNA for the CDR3 is TGTGCCATCAGTCGGGACAGGGGTGATAATTCACCCCTCCACTTT.

The chain links TRBV27 to TRBJ1-6, with a weak D call TRBD1 (6 bases). V dropped 6 bases and J dropped 2 bases, with 17 bases sitting between them. There are 17 residues in the CDR3. Germline V gene data show CDR1 as MNHEY and CDR2 as SMNVEV (reference sequence). The CDR3 sequence: CASRVLQGRPYNSPLHF. In DNA form, the CDR3 reads TGTGCCAGCAGGGTACTACAGGGTCGTCCCTATAATTCACCCCTCCACTTT.

This sequence joins TRBV28 and TRBJ1-2; possible D gene TRBD1, 5 bases. Trimming stripped 3 bases from V and 1 base from J, with 9 bases between. CDR3 length equals 14 residues. Germline V gives CDR1 MDHEN, CDR2 SYDVKM. The CDR3 is CASSFGQGNYGYTF. For the CDR3, the DNA is TGTGCCAGCAGTTTTGGTCAGGGTAACTATGGCTACACCTTC.

The table lists this clone with a count of one. The chain uses TRBV5-5 and TRBJ1-5; weak D call: TRBD1 (6 bases). The CDR3 contains 16 residues. The V gene lost 0 bases and the J gene lost 5 bases, with 15 bases spanning the gap. Per germline, CDR1 SGHKS and CDR2 YYEKEE (reference sequence). This CDR3 is CASSLGWGHGDQPQHF. CDR3 coding DNA: TGTGCCAGCAGCTTGGGATGGGGGCACGGGGATCAGCCCCAGCATTTT.

Details on this clone: Additional DNA sequences in this sample encode the identical CDR3. The V and J genes are TRBV12-3 or TRBV12-4 and TRBJ2-1; perhaps TRBD2 as D (5 bases). There are 13 residues in the CDR3. V lost 5 bases, J lost 7 bases, and 12 bases lay in between. The CDR3 protein is CASSPTGGNEQFF. The CDR3 DNA is TGTGCCAGCAGTCCCACGGGCGGGAATGAGCAGTTCTTC.